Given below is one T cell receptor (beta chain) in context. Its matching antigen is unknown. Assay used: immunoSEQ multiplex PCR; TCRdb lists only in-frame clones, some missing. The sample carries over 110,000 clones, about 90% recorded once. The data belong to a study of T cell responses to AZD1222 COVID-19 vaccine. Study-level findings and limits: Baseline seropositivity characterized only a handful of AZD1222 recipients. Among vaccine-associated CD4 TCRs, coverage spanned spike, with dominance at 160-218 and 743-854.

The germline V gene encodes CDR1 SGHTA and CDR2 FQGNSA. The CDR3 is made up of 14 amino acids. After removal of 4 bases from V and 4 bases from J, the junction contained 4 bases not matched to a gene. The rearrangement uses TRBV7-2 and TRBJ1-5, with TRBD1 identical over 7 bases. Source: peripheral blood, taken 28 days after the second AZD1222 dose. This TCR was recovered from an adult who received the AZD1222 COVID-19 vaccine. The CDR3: CASSWDSKNQPQHF. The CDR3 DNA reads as TGTGCCAGCAGCTGGGACAGCAAGAATCAGCCCCAGCATTTT.